This T cell receptor (beta chain) was recorded in a study of shared clonotypes between healthy human individuals. Overall study: The donors, two women and three men, were aged 18 to 49.

Concerning this clone itself: Its antigen is unknown.

The V gene's germline CDR1 is KGHSH and CDR2 LQKENI. Trimming stripped 6 bases from V and 2 bases from J, with 11 bases between. The CDR3 has 14 amino acids. Sequencing used immunoSEQ multiplex PCR; TCRdb keeps in-frame clones, though not all of them. The sample carries around 1.1 million clones, around three quarters recorded once. Regarding the study as a whole: How much donors shared clonotypes was expected to be affected by sequencing depth.

The sample consisted of memory CD4+ T cells from PBMCs. Subset in this sample: CD45RA-negative fraction. The origin of this receptor is a man aged 18 to 29 in good health. Some clones in this sample may be carry-over from other donors' samples. This sequence joins TRBV18 and TRBJ1-5; a weak D match, TRBD1 (6 bases). CDR3 nucleotide sequence: TGTGCCAGCTCCTGGACAGATCGCAATCAGCCCCAGCATTTT. This translates into CASSWTDRNQPQHF.